One and the same sample provided the 16 T cell receptor beta chains below, sequenced in a study of cytomegalovirus exposure and HLA in healthy donors. Profiled with immunoSEQ multiplex PCR; TCRdb holds only in-frame clones, not every one. This repertoire shows over 200,000 clones, around 88% found once; its top ten account for about 2.7%. The sequenced sample consisted of PBMCs. The receptors were sampled from a woman younger than 35 in good health and CMV-seronegative.

The CDR3 DNA sequence: TGTGCCAGCAGTGAAGTGTACGCCCTGAGCGGGAGTAACCCCCCCGAGCAGTACTTC. Translating it yields CASSEVYALSGSNPPEQYF. The chain has TRBV2 and TRBJ2-7; 8 nucleotides match TRBD2. The CDR3 consists of 19 residues. The V and J ends lost 1 base and 6 bases, in that order; junction bases with no gene match: 20. Germline values: CDR1 SNHLY, CDR2 FYNNEI.

The chain is built from TRBV6-5 and TRBJ2-4; 9 bases map to TRBD1. Germline CDR1 MNHEY, CDR2 SVGAGI. This CDR3 comprises 15 residues. V trimming: 5 bases; J trimming: 5 bases; junction bases outside the gene matches: 7. The CDR3 reads CASSPRRTGENIQYF. In nucleotides, the CDR3 is TGTGCCAGCAGTCCCCGAAGGACAGGGGAAAACATTCAGTACTTC.

The chain couples TRBV6-5 to TRBJ2-1; 11 bases agree with TRBD2. The CDR3 length is 15 residues. Germline V lookup: CDR1 MNHEY, CDR2 SVGAGI. The V gene end was trimmed by 6 bases and the J gene end by 8 bases; junction bases not matched to a gene: 9. This CDR3 reads CASRSGLAGLHEQFF. In DNA, the CDR3 is TGTGCCAGCAGATCAGGACTAGCGGGCCTTCATGAGCAGTTCTTC.

The genes are TRBV10-2 and TRBJ1-5, with a tentative D call TRBD1 (5 bases). The CDR3 has 13 amino acids. CDR1 WSHSY and CDR2 SAAADI come from the germline V gene. Trimming removed 5 bases from V and 6 bases from J, with 11 bases in between. This CDR3 is CASSIGQGQPQHF. The CDR3 DNA reads as TGCGCCAGCAGTATTGGCCAGGGTCAGCCCCAGCATTTT.

J is TRBJ2-5 and V is TRBV27; D is unresolved. The V end lost 5 bases, the J end lost 2 bases, and 9 bases lay between the germline ends. The CDR3 extends over 13 amino acids. Germline V gene sequence: CDR1 MNHEY, CDR2 SMNVEV (reference sequence). CDR3 residues: CASSASLQETQYF. CDR3 coding DNA: TGTGCCAGCAGTGCAAGCCTTCAAGAGACCCAGTACTTC.

This clone is a singleton in its sample. The chain is built from TRBV6-6 and TRBJ2-5; tentative D call: TRBD2 (6 bases). Germline values: CDR1 MNHNY, CDR2 SVGAGI (reference sequence). This CDR3 has 16 residues. V gave up 5 bases and J gave up 0 bases, with 16 bases separating them. The CDR3 DNA reads TGTGCCAGCAGTACCGCCCCTAGCGTTCACCAAGAGACCCAGTACTTC. This gives the protein CASSTAPSVHQETQYF.

The chain couples TRBV5-6 to TRBJ2-7, with 11 positions matching TRBD2. Germline loops: CDR1 SGHDT, CDR2 YYEEEE. This CDR3 has 14 amino acids. The trim removed 1 base at V and 6 bases at J, leaving 3 bases unmatched. CDR3 in DNA: TGTGCCAGCAGCTTGAGACTAGCGGGATCCGAGCAGTACTTC. It specifies CASSLRLAGSEQYF. The whole variable domain, remainder taken from reference TRBV5-6 and TRBJ2-7, is DAGVTQSPTHLIKTRGQQVTLRCSPKSGHDTVSWYQQALGQGPQFIFQYYEEEERQRGNFPDRFSGHQFPNYSSELNVNALLLGDSALYLCASSLRLAGSEQYFGPGTRLTVT.

V gene TRBV6-4 combines with J gene TRBJ1-2; the D gene is possibly TRBD1 (6 bases). The V gene's germline CDR1 is MRHNA and CDR2 SNTAGT. V lost 7 bases, J lost 6 bases, and 18 bases lay in between. The CDR3 sequence is 14 residues long. In nucleotides, the CDR3 is TGTGCCAGCAACTCAGGGGCCACAGGAGATGGCTACACCTTC. The encoded protein is CASNSGATGDGYTF.

The V gene is TRBV9, the J gene TRBJ2-7; perhaps TRBD1 as D (5 bases). CDR3 length: 16 residues. The V gene lost 2 bases and the J gene lost 4 bases, with 19 bases spanning the gap. Looked up from germline, CDR1 is SGDLS and CDR2 is YYNGEE. The CDR3 DNA reads as TGTGCCAGCAGCGTTGCCCCAGAGGACACGCTATACGAGCAGTACTTC. It codes for CASSVAPEDTLYEQYF.

The chain carries TRBV30 and TRBJ2-5; possibly TRBD1 for D (5 bases). The CDR3 covers 13 residues. Germline V gene sequence: CDR1 GTSNPN, CDR2 SVGIG (reference sequence). The germline V and J ends were trimmed by 2 bases and 5 bases, with 12 bases remaining between them. CDR3 region: CAWSRGWSETQYF. The CDR3 coding sequence is TGTGCCTGGAGTAGGGGTTGGAGCGAGACCCAGTACTTC.

The gene calls are TRBV28 and TRBJ2-3; 10 bases match TRBD2. This CDR3 has 15 residues. The V gene's germline CDR1 is MDHEN and CDR2 SYDVKM. After removal of 2 bases from V and 6 bases from J, the junction contained 5 bases not matched to a gene. The CDR3 spells CASSLGTSVRDTQYF. CDR3 DNA: TGTGCCAGCAGTTTAGGGACTAGCGTGAGGGATACGCAGTATTTT.

This clone appeared once. The genes are TRBV6-5 and TRBJ2-7; the D is unclear. The CDR3 consists of 15 residues. The germline V and J ends were trimmed by 2 bases and 1 base, with 12 bases remaining between them. Germline CDR1 and CDR2: MNHEY and SVGAGI. The CDR3 coding sequence is TGTGCCAGCAGTTACGGAGCTATAGCATCCTACGAGCAGTACTTC. Amino acids: CASSYGAIASYEQYF.

In nucleotides, the CDR3 is TGTGCCAGTAGTCGGACTAGCGGCAGGTACCAAGAGACCCAGTACTTC. Translating gives CASSRTSGRYQETQYF. V and J are TRBV19 and TRBJ2-5, with 10 bases fitting TRBD2. After removal of 5 bases from V and 0 bases from J, the junction contained 6 bases not matched to a gene. Germline CDR1 is LNHDA and CDR2 is SQIVND (reference sequence). The CDR3 has 16 amino acids.

The rearrangement joins TRBV10-3 to TRBJ1-1, with D possibly being TRBD1 (6 bases). V was trimmed by 0 bases and J by 1 base, leaving 15 bases between them. CDR1 and CDR2 from the germline V gene are ENHRY and SYGVKD. The CDR3 sequence is 17 residues long. CDR3 in amino acids: CAISESLNLGGNTEAFF. In DNA form, the CDR3 reads TGTGCCATCAGTGAGTCCTTAAATCTAGGGGGGAACACTGAAGCTTTCTTT.

This clone turned up a few times. V usage is TRBV5-4 and J usage is TRBJ2-7, with D perhaps TRBD2 (6 bases). Germline V CDR1 and CDR2: SGHNT, YYREEE (reference sequence). V was shortened by 3 bases and J by 2 bases, with 12 bases between the two germline ends. The CDR3 is 14 residues long. CDR3 nucleotides: TGTGCCAGCAGCTCACGGGACTCGCCCTACGAGCAGTACTTC. Amino acids: CASSSRDSPYEQYF.

V and J are TRBV4-1 and TRBJ2-4, with 8 nucleotides matching TRBD1. Germline CDR1 and CDR2: MGHRA and YSYEKL. V lost 1 base, J lost 6 bases, and 8 bases stayed unmatched. The CDR3 consists of 16 residues. Here the CDR3 DNA reads TGCGCCAGCAGCCAAGGCCGGGGACAGGCCTTAAACATTCAGTACTTC. Translation: CASSQGRGQALNIQYF.